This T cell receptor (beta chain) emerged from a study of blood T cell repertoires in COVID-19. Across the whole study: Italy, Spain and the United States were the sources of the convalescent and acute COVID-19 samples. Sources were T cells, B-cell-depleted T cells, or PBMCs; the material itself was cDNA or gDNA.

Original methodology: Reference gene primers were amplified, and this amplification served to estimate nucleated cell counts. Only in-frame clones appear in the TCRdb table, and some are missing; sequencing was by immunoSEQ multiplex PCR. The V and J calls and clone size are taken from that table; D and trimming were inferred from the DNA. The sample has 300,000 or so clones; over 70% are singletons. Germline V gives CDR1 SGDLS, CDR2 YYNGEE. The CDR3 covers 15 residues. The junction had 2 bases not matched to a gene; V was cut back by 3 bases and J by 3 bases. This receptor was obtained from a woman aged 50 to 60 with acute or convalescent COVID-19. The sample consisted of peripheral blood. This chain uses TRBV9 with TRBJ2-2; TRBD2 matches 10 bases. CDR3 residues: CASSALAGYTGELFF. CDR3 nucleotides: TGTGCCAGCAGCGCACTAGCGGGGTACACCGGGGAGCTGTTTTTT. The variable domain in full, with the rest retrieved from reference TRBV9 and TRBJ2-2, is DSGVTQTPKHLITATGQRVTLRCSPRSGDLSVYWYQQSLDQGLQFLIQYYNGEERAKGNILERFSAQQFPDLHSELNLSSLELGDSALYFCASSALAGYTGELFFGEGSRLTVL.